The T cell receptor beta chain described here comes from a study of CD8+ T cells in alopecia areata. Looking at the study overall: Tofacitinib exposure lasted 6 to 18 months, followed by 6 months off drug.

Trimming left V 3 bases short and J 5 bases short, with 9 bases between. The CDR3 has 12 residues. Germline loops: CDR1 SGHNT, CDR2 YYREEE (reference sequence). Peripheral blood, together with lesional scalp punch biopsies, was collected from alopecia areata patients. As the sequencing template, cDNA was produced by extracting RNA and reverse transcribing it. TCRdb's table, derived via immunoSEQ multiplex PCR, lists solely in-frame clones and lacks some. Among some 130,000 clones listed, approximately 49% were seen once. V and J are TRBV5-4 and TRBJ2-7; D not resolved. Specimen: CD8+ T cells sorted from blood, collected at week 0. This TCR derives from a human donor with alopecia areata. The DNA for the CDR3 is TGTGCCAGCAGCTCTCCTACGGACGAGCAGTACTTC. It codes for CASSSPTDEQYF. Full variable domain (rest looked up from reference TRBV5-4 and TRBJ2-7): ETGVTQSPTHLIKTRGQQVTLRCSSQSGHNTVSWYQQALGQGPQFIFQYYREEENGRGNFPPRFSGLQFPNYSSELNVNALELDDSALYLCASSSPTDEQYFGPGTRLTVT.